This T cell receptor (beta chain) was obtained from a study of blood T cell repertoires in COVID-19. CDR3 length: 13 amino acids. J was trimmed by 8 bases and V by 7 bases; bases with no gene match: 8. Germline lookup yields CDR1 LNHNV and CDR2 YYDKDF (reference sequence). The protocol was immunoSEQ multiplex PCR, while the TCRdb copy is restricted to in-frame clones and leaves out a portion. In the table there are around 300,000 clones, 80% to 95% of which are singletons. Seattle patients were enrolled during active infection and followed longitudinally. The clonotype comes from a woman aged 30 to 39 with COVID-19, enrolled during active disease. Material: peripheral blood. V is TRBV15 and J is TRBJ2-1, with TRBD2 matching over 7 bases. CDR3 nucleotides: TGTGCCACCACGGGAGGCCGTGGATATGAGCAGTTCTTC. It specifies CATTGGRGYEQFF.